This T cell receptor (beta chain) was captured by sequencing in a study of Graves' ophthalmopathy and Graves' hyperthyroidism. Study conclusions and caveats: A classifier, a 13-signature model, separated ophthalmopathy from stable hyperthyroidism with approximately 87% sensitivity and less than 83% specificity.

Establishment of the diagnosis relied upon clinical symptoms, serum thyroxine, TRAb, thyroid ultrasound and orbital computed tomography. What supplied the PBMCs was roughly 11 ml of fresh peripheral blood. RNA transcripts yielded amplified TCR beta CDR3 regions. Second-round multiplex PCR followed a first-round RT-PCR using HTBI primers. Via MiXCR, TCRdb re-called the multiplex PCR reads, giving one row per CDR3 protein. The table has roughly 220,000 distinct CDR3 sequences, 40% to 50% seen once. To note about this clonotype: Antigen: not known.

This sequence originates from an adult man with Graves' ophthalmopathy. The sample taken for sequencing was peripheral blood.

This chain's CDR3 is CASRPGQGAGNSPLHF. CDR3 coding DNA: TGTGCCAGCAGGCCGGGACAGGGGGCGGGTAATTCACCCCTCCACTTT. This chain links TRBV2 with TRBJ1-6, with TRBD1 matching 12 bases. The V gene's germline CDR1 is SNHLY and CDR2 FYNNEI. The CDR3 loop spans 16 amino acids. V lost 6 bases, J lost 6 bases, and 6 bases stayed unmatched.